Presented here are 32 T cell receptor beta chains from one specimen sequenced in a study of T cells after yellow fever vaccination. One entry per CDR3 protein results from TCRdb running MiXCR on the 5' RACE reads. The sample gives 300,000 or so distinct CDR3 sequences, roughly 4.3% of which show up once; less than 25% is in the top ten. Sequenced material: PBMCs, taken 5 days after the yellow fever booster vaccination. The receptors were sampled from a man aged 18 to 30 who received the YFV17D yellow fever vaccine.

This clonotype was observed many times. This rearrangement joins TRBV10-3 to TRBJ2-1; 7 positions match TRBD2. The CDR3 is 15 amino acids. Trimming removed 7 bases from V and 5 bases from J; junction bases left unmatched: 11. The germline V gene encodes CDR1 ENHRY and CDR2 SYGVKD. The CDR3 sequence: CAIKWAPAGDNEQFF. The CDR3 DNA is TGTGCCATCAAATGGGCCCCGGCGGGGGACAATGAGCAGTTCTTC.

This clonotype has at least ten counts. The rearrangement links TRBV5-6 to TRBJ2-2; D is uncertain. V was pared by 2 bases and J by 0 bases, with 8 bases between. Germline values: CDR1 SGHDT, CDR2 YYEEEE. This CDR3 is built from 15 residues. The CDR3 coding sequence is TGTGCCAGCAGCTTTTCGACAACGAACACCGGGGAGCTGTTTTTT. Amino acids: CASSFSTTNTGELFF.

This clonotype has only a few counts. The chain has TRBV27 and TRBJ2-5, with a possible D match to TRBD2 (6 bases). Per the germline V gene, CDR1 is MNHEY and CDR2 is SMNVEV (reference sequence). This CDR3 comprises 15 residues. Trimming stripped 6 bases from V and 0 bases from J, with 14 bases between. The CDR3, as DNA: TGTGCCAGCAGCTTTGACGGGGGAAACCAAGAGACCCAGTACTTC. Translating gives CASSFDGGNQETQYF.

There are a few counts of this clonotype. The chain joins TRBV27 to TRBJ1-3, with D unresolved. The CDR3 has 15 residues. Germline V gene sequence: CDR1 MNHEY, CDR2 SMNVEV (reference sequence). V was pared by 7 bases and J by 0 bases, with 13 bases between. CDR3 protein: CASKPGIFSGNTIYF. The CDR3 region has the DNA TGTGCCAGCAAACCGGGCATCTTCTCTGGAAACACCATATATTTT.

This clonotype was counted many times. The CDR3 here is CASSQGSRPQSPLHF. CDR3 nucleotides: TGCGCCAGCAGCCAAGGGAGTAGACCCCAATCACCCCTCCACTTT. The chain employs TRBV4-1 and TRBJ1-6; no clear D gene. Germline-derived CDR1 and CDR2 are MGHRA and YSYEKL. This CDR3 is built from 15 residues. V was shortened by 1 base and J by 10 bases, with 14 bases between the two germline ends.

This clonotype was found many times. V is TRBV4-2 and J is TRBJ2-7; 11 bases align to TRBD2. The CDR3 loop spans 14 amino acids. J lost 4 bases, V lost 4 bases, and 3 bases had no gene match. Per the germline V gene, CDR1 is LGHNA and CDR2 is YNFKEQ. CDR3 residues: CASSLTSGGYEQYV. CDR3 sequence (DNA): TGTGCCAGCAGCCTCACTAGCGGGGGTTACGAGCAGTACGTC.

This clonotype came up many times. This rearrangement joins TRBV7-8 to TRBJ2-7; TRBD1 agrees at 7 bases. This CDR3 region has 15 residues. Germline V gives CDR1 SGHVS, CDR2 FQNEAQ. V lost 1 base, J lost 2 bases, and 5 bases stayed unmatched. CDR3 DNA sequence: TGTGCCAGCAGCTTAGTGGGGACAGTGCCCTACGAGCAGTACTTC. This codes for CASSLVGTVPYEQYF.

The rearrangement joins TRBV29-1 to TRBJ1-2; D is unclear. The V end was cut by 0 bases, the J end by 0 bases, with 11 bases between. The germline V gene encodes CDR1 SQVTM and CDR2 ANQGSEA. The CDR3 totals 15 residues. The CDR3 nucleotides are TGCAGCGTTGAAGAACTCCCGTCAGCTAACTATGGCTACACCTTC. Its protein is CSVEELPSANYGYTF.

This clonotype occurred a few times. The rearrangement uses TRBV6-5 and TRBJ1-1, with D unclear. The germline CDR1 and CDR2 sequences are MNHEY and SVGAGI. This CDR3 is built from 14 residues. Trimming removed 4 bases at V and 5 bases at J, with 14 bases between. CDR3 coding DNA: TGTGCCAGCAGTTTCGACACCTTAGGTACTGAAGCTTTCTTT. Its translation: CASSFDTLGTEAFF.

The rearrangement uses TRBV7-2 and TRBJ2-1; D is perhaps TRBD1 (6 bases). The CDR3 totals 14 residues. Trimming removed 7 bases from V and 0 bases from J, with 10 bases in between. Germline CDR1 SGHTA, CDR2 FQGNSA. CDR3 residues: CASINRASYNEQFF. In DNA, the CDR3 is TGTGCCAGCATCAACAGGGCCTCCTACAATGAGCAGTTCTTC.

The chain joins TRBV4-3 to TRBJ2-1; D possibly corresponds to TRBD2 (6 bases). The CDR3 totals 13 residues. The V end was cut by 3 bases, the J end by 8 bases, with 11 bases between. Germline V gene data show CDR1 as LGHNA and CDR2 as YSLEER. The CDR3 protein is CASSQAGPYEQFF. The DNA of the CDR3 is TGCGCCAGCAGCCAGGCGGGACCATATGAGCAGTTCTTC.

The rearrangement uses TRBV6-2 or TRBV6-3 and TRBJ2-3; no clear D. The length of the CDR3 is 15 residues. Germline V lookup: CDR1 MNHEY, CDR2 SVGEGT. V was clipped by 2 bases and J by 1 base, with 10 bases between them. The CDR3 loop is CASSYGATGTDTQYF. CDR3 nucleotides: TGTGCCAGCAGTTACGGTGCGACTGGCACAGATACGCAGTATTTT.

This clonotype has just a few counts. This chain uses TRBV3-1 with TRBJ1-2; the D is unclear. Deletions cut 3 bases from V and 4 bases from J, with 15 bases between. CDR3 length: 15 amino acids. Looked up from germline, CDR1 is LGHDT and CDR2 is YNNKEL (reference sequence). The CDR3 nucleotides read TGTGCCAGCAGCCACCCCCGGGCAGGTTCCTATGGCTACACCTTC. Amino acids: CASSHPRAGSYGYTF.

The rearrangement uses TRBV5-4 and TRBJ2-1; 8 bases are shared with TRBD1. CDR1 and CDR2 from the germline V gene are SGHNT and YYREEE (reference sequence). V lost 2 bases, J lost 15 bases, and 4 bases stayed unmatched. The CDR3 is 11 residues long. Written as DNA, the CDR3 is TGTGCCAGCAGCTTCGGACAGGGTTTGTTCTTC. This codes for CASSFGQGLFF.

This clonotype was found a few times. A read error is possible here, since a much larger clone lies one base away. The CDR3 DNA follows: TGTGCCAGCAGCCCTTACAGGGGCACAGATACGCAGTATTTT. Amino acids: CASSPYRGTDTQYF. The J gene is TRBJ2-3, the V gene TRBV3-1, with TRBD1 as a possible D gene (6 bases). V lost 4 bases and J lost 1, with 9 bases in between. This CDR3 comprises 14 residues. Germline V gene data show CDR1 as LGHDT and CDR2 as YNNKEL (reference sequence).

The sample holds many counts of this clonotype. The chain uses TRBV3-1 and TRBJ1-2; no clear D gene. V was trimmed by 1 base and J by 8 bases, leaving 11 bases between them. The CDR3 has 13 residues. Germline lookup yields CDR1 LGHDT and CDR2 YNNKEL (reference sequence). CDR3 coding DNA: TGTGCCAGCAGCCAAGCAGCCCCGGGAGGCTACACCTTC. Encoded protein: CASSQAAPGGYTF.

The chain couples TRBV20-1 to TRBJ1-6, with TRBD1 as a possible D gene (5 bases). Germline V gene data show CDR1 as DFQATT and CDR2 as SNEGSKA (reference sequence). V was cut by 4 bases and J by 0 bases, with 10 bases left in between. This CDR3 has 15 residues. The CDR3 loop is CSAMPQGSYNSPLHF. Written as DNA, the CDR3 is TGCAGTGCTATGCCCCAGGGCTCCTATAATTCACCCCTCCACTTT.

The table lists this clonotype with a few counts. This chain connects TRBV5-4 to TRBJ1-6, with 9 bases that match TRBD1. The trim removed 1 base at V and 0 bases at J, leaving 5 bases unmatched. The germline V gene encodes CDR1 SGHNT and CDR2 YYREEE (reference sequence). The CDR3 runs 18 residues. The CDR3 bases are TGTGCCAGCAGCTTGATGACAGGGGGAAGCTCCTATAATTCACCCCTCCACTTT. Its translation is CASSLMTGGSSYNSPLHF.

This clonotype came up many times. V and J are TRBV20-1 and TRBJ2-3; maybe TRBD2 (6 bases). Germline V lookup: CDR1 DFQATT, CDR2 SNEGSKA (reference sequence). The CDR3 loop spans 16 amino acids. V lost 1 base to trimming and J lost 0 bases, with 14 bases between them. This CDR3 reads CSARVIGRGSTDTQYF. CDR3 in DNA: TGCAGTGCTAGAGTAATCGGGCGGGGAAGCACAGATACGCAGTATTTT.

A few counts support this clonotype. The J gene is TRBJ1-1, the V gene TRBV20-1, with D uncertain. The CDR3 extends over 12 amino acids. Germline V gene data show CDR1 as DFQATT and CDR2 as SNEGSKA (reference sequence). V gave up 4 bases and J gave up 4 bases, with 10 bases separating them. The CDR3 sequence is CSAKAGGTEAFF. The CDR3 region has the DNA TGCAGTGCTAAAGCCGGAGGCACTGAAGCTTTCTTT.

This chain connects TRBV11-2 to TRBJ2-7; 7 bases match TRBD1. Germline-derived CDR1 and CDR2 are SGHAT and FQNNGV. The CDR3 has 16 amino acids. With V trimmed by 0 bases and J by 3 bases, 8 bases remained unmatched. The CDR3 bases are TGTGCCAGCAGCTTAGATTCCTCACAGGGGCTCTACGAGCAGTACTTC. Translated, it gives CASSLDSSQGLYEQYF.

V and J are TRBV7-6 and TRBJ2-5; TRBD2 matches at 14 bases. The CDR3 consists of 16 residues. V dropped 4 bases and J dropped 4; count of bases not matched to a gene: 5. Germline assignment: CDR1 SGHVS and CDR2 FNYEAQ. In nucleotides, the CDR3 is TGTGCCAGCAGCTGGGGACTAGCGGGGGAAGGAGAGACCCAGTACTTC. Amino acid sequence: CASSWGLAGEGETQYF.

The J gene is TRBJ1-5, the V gene TRBV6-2 or TRBV6-3; the D gene is possibly TRBD1 (6 bases). Germline lookup yields CDR1 MNHEY and CDR2 SVGEGT. Trimming pared 5 bases from V and 2 bases from J, leaving 28 bases between. The CDR3 loop spans 20 amino acids. The CDR3 coding sequence is TGTGCCAGCAGTACGATCCGAACGACCACAGGGTTTCGGGGCAATCAGCCCCAGCATTTT. It specifies CASSTIRTTTGFRGNQPQHF.

The rearrangement uses TRBV6-5 and TRBJ1-1, with D uncertain. The V gene's germline CDR1 is MNHEY and CDR2 SVGAGI. The CDR3 has 13 amino acids. V lost 4 bases, J lost 2 bases, and 8 bases lay in between. The CDR3 is CASSSPQNTEAFF. The CDR3 coding sequence is TGTGCCAGCAGTTCCCCTCAAAACACTGAAGCTTTCTTT.

The CDR3 loop is CASSLFGPGDEQFF. As DNA, the CDR3 is TGCGCCAGCAGCTTGTTCGGCCCTGGGGATGAGCAGTTCTTC. The chain has TRBV5-1 and TRBJ2-1; no clear D gene. Germline CDR1 SGHRS, CDR2 YFSETQ. This CDR3 spans 14 amino acids. The V end was cut by 1 base, the J end by 8 bases, with 13 bases between. Combining the CDR3 with reference TRBV5-1 and TRBJ2-1 gives the whole variable domain KAGVTQTPRYLIKTRGQQVTLSCSPISGHRSVSWYQQTPGQGLQFLFEYFSETQRNKGNFPGRFSGRQFSNSRSEMNVSTLELGDSALYLCASSLFGPGDEQFFGPGTRLTVL.

This clonotype has just a few counts. This chain uses TRBV20-1 with TRBJ1-5; D ambiguous. The CDR3 is made up of 13 amino acids. Trimming shortened V by 4 bases and J by 3 bases, and 10 bases separated the two germline ends. Per the germline V gene, CDR1 is DFQATT and CDR2 is SNEGSKA (reference sequence). This CDR3 reads CSATNTNNQPQHF. CDR3 bases: TGCAGTGCTACAAACACTAACAATCAGCCCCAGCATTTT.

The J gene is TRBJ1-6, the V gene TRBV9, with a possible D match to TRBD1 (5 bases). There are 14 residues in the CDR3. CDR1 and CDR2 from the germline V gene are SGDLS and YYNGEE. The V gene lost 6 bases and the J gene lost 7 bases, with 14 bases spanning the gap. The CDR3, as DNA: TGTGCCAGCACCCCGGGGCTGGAAAATTCACCCCTCCACTTT. Protein: CASTPGLENSPLHF.

This clonotype was observed many times. The chain carries TRBV12-3 or TRBV12-4 and TRBJ1-5; the D gene is possibly TRBD1 (5 bases). The V end was cut by 6 bases, the J end by 3 bases, with 15 bases between. The CDR3 consists of 15 residues. Here the CDR3 reads CASSPAGGNNQPQHF. The CDR3 DNA reads as TGTGCCAGCAGCCCGGCCGGGGGGAACAATCAGCCCCAGCATTTT.

The table lists this clonotype with many counts. The V call is TRBV6-2 or TRBV6-3, the J call TRBJ1-6, with a weak D call TRBD1 (6 bases). Germline V gene data show CDR1 as MNHEY and CDR2 as SVGEGT. The CDR3 has 14 amino acids. Deletions cut 6 bases from V and 10 bases from J, with 16 bases between. CDR3 in DNA: TGTGCCAGCAGCTGGACAGTCCGGGGGTCACCCCTCCACTTT. Its protein is CASSWTVRGSPLHF.

The chain has TRBV14 and TRBJ1-1; no definite D call. The CDR3 totals 14 residues. Germline CDR1 SGHDN, CDR2 FVKESK. V dropped 4 bases and J dropped 8 bases, with 17 bases sitting between them. The CDR3 DNA is TGTGCCAGCAGCCGCTTCGGGCGCAGGCCCGAAGCTTTCTTT. Translating gives CASSRFGRRPEAFF.

This clonotype was counted ten times or more. The chain recombines TRBV28 with TRBJ1-4, with D possibly matching TRBD1 (5 bases). The CDR3 runs to 16 residues. CDR1 is MDHEN, CDR2 SYDVKM, per germline. V dropped 7 bases and J dropped 3 bases, with 18 bases sitting between them. The CDR3: CASTSARAGANEKLFF. CDR3 nucleotides: TGTGCCAGCACCTCCGCCAGGGCCGGGGCTAATGAAAAACTGTTTTTT.

At least ten counts were recorded for this clonotype. This chain uses TRBV7-3 with TRBJ2-2, with a possible D match to TRBD1 (6 bases). V was trimmed by 6 bases and J by 5 bases, leaving 13 bases between them. Germline CDR1 SGHTA, CDR2 FQGTGA. This CDR3 region has 14 residues. CDR3: CASRATGSTGELFF. Written as DNA, the CDR3 is TGTGCCAGCAGAGCTACAGGGTCAACCGGGGAGCTGTTTTTT. Supplemented by reference TRBV7-3 and TRBJ2-2, the full variable domain reads GAGVSQTPSNKVTEKGKYVELRCDPISGHTALYWYRQSLGQGPEFLIYFQGTGAADDSGLPNDRFFAVRPEGSVSTLKIQRTERGDSAVYLCASRATGSTGELFFGEGSRLTVL.